Listed here are 7 T cell receptor beta chains from one sample, sequenced in a study of blood T cell repertoires in COVID-19. Generated by immunoSEQ multiplex PCR, the TCRdb table keeps only in-frame clones and is missing some. The sample has about 330,000 clones, roughly 82% seen once. Sequencing used peripheral blood. The receptors derive from a woman between 45 and 60 years old with acute or convalescent COVID-19.

V is TRBV7-3 and J is TRBJ1-1; TRBD1 matches at 7 bases. Germline assignment: CDR1 SGHTA and CDR2 FQGTGA. This CDR3 has 13 residues. With V trimmed by 6 bases and J by 4 bases, 5 bases remained unmatched. The CDR3 DNA sequence: TGTGCCAGCAGTGCAGGGGGTCTCACTGAAGCTTTCTTT. This encodes CASSAGGLTEAFF.

The chain is built from TRBV6-4 and TRBJ1-2; TRBD1 is a possible D gene (6 bases). This CDR3 has 14 amino acids. The germline gives CDR1 MRHNA, CDR2 SNTAGT. With 6 bases removed from V and 6 bases from J, the gap between germline ends came to 17 bases. The CDR3 sequence: CASSRRDITDGYTF. CDR3 nucleotides: TGTGCCAGCAGCCGCCGGGACATAACCGATGGCTACACCTTC.

This clone was recorded only once. CDR3 coding DNA: TGTGCCAGCAGCTTTACCGGGGGGCTCTACGAGCAGTACTTC. Protein product: CASSFTGGLYEQYF. V and J are TRBV5-4 and TRBJ2-7; a possible D gene is TRBD2 (7 bases). V shed 2 bases and J shed 3 bases, with 12 bases lying between them. CDR3 length: 14 residues. The germline CDR1 and CDR2 sequences are SGHNT and YYREEE (reference sequence).

This clone appeared a single time. The chain recombines TRBV30 with TRBJ1-4; D may be TRBD1 (5 bases). CDR3 length equals 14 residues. Trimming took off 5 bases at V and 7 bases at J, with 17 bases between the two ends. CDR1 and CDR2 (germline): GTSNPN, SVGIG (reference sequence). CDR3 region: CAWAGQGVGEKLFF. The DNA for the CDR3 is TGTGCCTGGGCCGGTCAGGGTGTGGGTGAAAAACTGTTTTTT. Filled out from reference TRBV30 and TRBJ1-4, the complete variable domain reads SQTIHQWPATLVQPVGSPLSLECTVEGTSNPNLYWYRQAAGRGLQLLFYSVGIGQISSEVPQNLSASRPQDRQFILSSKKLLLSDSGFYLCAWAGQGVGEKLFFGSGTQLSVL.

This rearrangement joins TRBV28 to TRBJ2-7; possible D gene TRBD1, 6 bases. CDR3 size: 17 residues. The V gene lost 4 bases and the J gene lost 4 bases, with 23 bases spanning the gap. Germline V gives CDR1 MDHEN, CDR2 SYDVKM. The CDR3 DNA follows: TGTGCCAGCAGTTCTTCTCGCTTACAGGGAGTGATGTACGAGCAGTACTTC. It specifies CASSSSRLQGVMYEQYF. Variable domain in full (rest from reference TRBV28 and TRBJ2-7): DVKVTQSSRYLVKRTGEKVFLECVQDMDHENMFWYRQDPGLGLRLIYFSYDVKMKEKGDIPEGYSVSREKKERFSLILESASTNQTSMYLCASSSSRLQGVMYEQYFGPGTRLTVT.

The V call is TRBV19, the J call TRBJ1-1; 7 bases are a match to TRBD1. This CDR3 contains 14 residues. V was clipped by 5 bases and J by 4 bases; unmatched bases: 7. Looked up from germline, CDR1 is LNHDA and CDR2 is SQIVND (reference sequence). CDR3 in amino acids: CASSSLTGSTEAFF. The DNA of the CDR3 is TGTGCCAGTAGTTCATTGACAGGGAGCACTGAAGCTTTCTTT.

The chain carries TRBV15 and TRBJ2-3; TRBD2 matches at 9 bases. The CDR3 has 17 residues. Germline CDR1 and CDR2: LNHNV and YYDKDF (reference sequence). J lost 6 bases, V lost 0 bases, and 10 bases had no gene match. The CDR3 DNA sequence: TGTGCCACCAGCAGAGATGGAGGCGGGAGGGCCGTGGATACGCAGTATTTT. This codes for CATSRDGGGRAVDTQYF.